This T cell receptor (beta chain) is drawn from a study of shared clonotypes between healthy human individuals. Using immunoSEQ multiplex PCR, the repertoire was profiled, and TCRdb retains in-frame clones only, with some absent. This sample yields 1 million to 1.3 million clones, of which more than 75% are seen a single time; under 0.8% belongs to the top ten. Division of CD4+ cells produced a CD45RA+ naive subset and a CD45RA-negative memory subset. Germline assignment: CDR1 SGHVS and CDR2 FQNEAQ. This CDR3 is 17 amino acids long. V lost 1 base, J lost 1 base, and 9 bases stayed unmatched. The specimen was memory CD4+ T cells from PBMCs. Subset indicated: CD45RA-negative fraction. The V call is TRBV7-8, the J call TRBJ2-5, with 7 bases fitting TRBD2. The clonotype originates from a man younger than 35 in good health. Some clones in this sample may be carry-over from other donors' samples. The CDR3 region is CASSLGTGGGFQETQYF. In DNA, the CDR3 is TGTGCCAGCAGCTTAGGAACGGGCGGGGGTTTCCAAGAGACCCAGTACTTC.